This T cell receptor (beta chain) was observed in a study of somatic mutations in cytotoxic T cells in rheumatoid arthritis. The overall study: The researchers flow-sorted some T-cell populations stained with V beta antibodies and got nearly 100% purity, and these included V beta1+ cells sequenced for TCRB.

Repertoires were generated with immunoSEQ multiplex PCR, while TCRdb's copy carries only in-frame clones and drops some. This repertoire shows under 20,000 clones, roughly 75% found once; its top ten account for around 15%. CDR3 size: 16 residues. Trimming took 0 bases from V and 10 from J; bases not matched to a gene: 10. CDR1 and CDR2 (germline): SGHRS, YFSETQ. Sequencing was done on a sample of CD8+ T cells sorted from blood. The rearrangement uses TRBV5-1 and TRBJ2-2; 9 bases agree with TRBD1. The receptor comes from an adult with rheumatoid arthritis. DNA of the CDR3: TGCGCCAGCAGCTTGGCCCCCGGGACAGGGTTGCAGGAGCTGTTTTTT. Translated: CASSLAPGTGLQELFF.